The sequence of this T cell receptor (beta chain) was determined in a study of CD8 T cell repertoires and HIV-1 epitope variants. Study background: Controls were a CMV, EBV and flu peptide pool, Ebola AY9 negative control, and no-peptide well. Epitopes were three Gag families plus Nef HW9 and YT9. The baseline condition was 1M T cells left uncultured.

Comment on this clone: Its specificity is unknown.

Study-wide results and limits: Fewer than ten TCR beta clonotypes were antigen-specific, 5 to 7 apparently recognizing autologous or escape variants.

Assay: immunoSEQ multiplex PCR; the TCRdb copy retains only in-frame clones and omits some. This table has almost 6,000 clones, about 60% appearing once. The sequencing sample was made of cultured CD8+ T cells derived from PBMCs. The TCR comes from a male donor with HIV.

CDR3 region: CASSPTGGEQFF. Written as DNA, the CDR3 is TGTGCCAGCAGCCCCACCGGGGGTGAGCAGTTCTTC. The rearrangement uses TRBV7-9 and TRBJ2-1; tentatively, D is TRBD2 (6 bases). Germline V gene data show CDR1 as SEHNR and CDR2 as FQNEAQ (reference sequence). Trimming took 5 bases from V and 9 from J, leaving 11 bases between them. The CDR3 has 12 residues.